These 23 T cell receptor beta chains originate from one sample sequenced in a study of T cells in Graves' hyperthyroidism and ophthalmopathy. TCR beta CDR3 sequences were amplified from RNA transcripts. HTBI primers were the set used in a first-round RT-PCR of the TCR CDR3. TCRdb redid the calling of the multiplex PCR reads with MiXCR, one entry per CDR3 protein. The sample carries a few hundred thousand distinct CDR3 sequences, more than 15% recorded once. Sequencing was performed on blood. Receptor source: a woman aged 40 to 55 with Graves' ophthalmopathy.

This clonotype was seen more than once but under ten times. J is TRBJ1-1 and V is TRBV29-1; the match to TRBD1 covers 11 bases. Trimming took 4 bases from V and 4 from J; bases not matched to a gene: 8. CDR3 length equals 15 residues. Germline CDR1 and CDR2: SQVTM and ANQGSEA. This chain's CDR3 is CSVGRTGGGGTEAFF. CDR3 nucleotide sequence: TGCAGCGTTGGCCGGACAGGGGGCGGCGGCACTGAAGCTTTCTTT.

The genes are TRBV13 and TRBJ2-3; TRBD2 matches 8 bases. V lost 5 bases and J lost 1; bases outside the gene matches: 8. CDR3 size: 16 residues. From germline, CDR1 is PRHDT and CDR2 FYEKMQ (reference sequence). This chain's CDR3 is CASSNSELAGTDTQYF. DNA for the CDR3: TGTGCCAGCAGCAACTCGGAACTAGCGGGCACAGATACGCAGTATTTT.

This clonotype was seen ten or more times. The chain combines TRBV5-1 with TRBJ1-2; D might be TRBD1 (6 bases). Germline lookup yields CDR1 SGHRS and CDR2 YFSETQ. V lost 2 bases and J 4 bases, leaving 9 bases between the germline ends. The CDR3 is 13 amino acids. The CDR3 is CASSFDRIYGYTF. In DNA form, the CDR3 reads TGCGCCAGCAGCTTCGACAGGATCTATGGCTACACCTTC.

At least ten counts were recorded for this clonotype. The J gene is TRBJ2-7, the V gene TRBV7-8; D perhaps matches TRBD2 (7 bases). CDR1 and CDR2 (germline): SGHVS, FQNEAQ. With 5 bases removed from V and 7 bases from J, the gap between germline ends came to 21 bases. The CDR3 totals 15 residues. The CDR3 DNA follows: TGTGCCAGCAGCCTCGGGGGCGGGAGAGCTGAGGAGCAGTACTTC. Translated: CASSLGGGRAEEQYF.

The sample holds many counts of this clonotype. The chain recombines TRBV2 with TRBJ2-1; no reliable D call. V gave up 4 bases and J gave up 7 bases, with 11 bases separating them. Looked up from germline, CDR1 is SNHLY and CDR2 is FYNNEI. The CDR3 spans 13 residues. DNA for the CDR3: TGTGCCAGCAGTGCGAGGACCAGTAATGAGCAGTTCTTC. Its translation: CASSARTSNEQFF.

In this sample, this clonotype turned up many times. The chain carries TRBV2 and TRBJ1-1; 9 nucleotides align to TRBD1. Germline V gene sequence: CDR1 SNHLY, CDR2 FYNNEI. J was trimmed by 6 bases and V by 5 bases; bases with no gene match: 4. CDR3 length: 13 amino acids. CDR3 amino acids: CASSTTGGPEAFF. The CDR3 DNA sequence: TGTGCCAGCAGTACTACAGGGGGCCCTGAAGCTTTCTTT.

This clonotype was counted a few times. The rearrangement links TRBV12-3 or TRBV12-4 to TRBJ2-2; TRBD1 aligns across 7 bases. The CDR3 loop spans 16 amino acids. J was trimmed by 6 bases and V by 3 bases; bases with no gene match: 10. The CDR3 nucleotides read TGTGCCAGCAGTTTTGGGAAGGGGGCTGGGGCCGGGGAGCTGTTTTTT. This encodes CASSFGKGAGAGELFF.

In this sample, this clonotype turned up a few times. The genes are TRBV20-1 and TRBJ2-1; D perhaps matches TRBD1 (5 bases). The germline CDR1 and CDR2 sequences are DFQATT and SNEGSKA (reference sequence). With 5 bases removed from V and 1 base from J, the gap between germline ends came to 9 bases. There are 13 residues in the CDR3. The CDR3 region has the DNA TGCAGTGCTTCGGACAATTCCTACAATGAGCAGTTCTTC. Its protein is CSASDNSYNEQFF.

CDR3 loop: CASSRTANSNQPQHF. DNA of the CDR3: TGTGCCAGCAGTCGGACAGCAAATAGCAATCAGCCCCAGCATTTT. The chain links TRBV6-1 to TRBJ1-5, with a possible D match to TRBD1 (6 bases). The CDR3 loop spans 15 amino acids. Germline values: CDR1 MNHNS, CDR2 SASEGT. Trimming cost V 5 bases and J 0 bases, with 11 bases left between them.

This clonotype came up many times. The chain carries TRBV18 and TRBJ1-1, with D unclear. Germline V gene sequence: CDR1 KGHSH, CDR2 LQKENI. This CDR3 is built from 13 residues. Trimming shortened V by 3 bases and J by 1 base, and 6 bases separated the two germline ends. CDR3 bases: TGTGCCAGCTCACCGGTGGGGAACACTGAAGCTTTCTTT. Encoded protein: CASSPVGNTEAFF.

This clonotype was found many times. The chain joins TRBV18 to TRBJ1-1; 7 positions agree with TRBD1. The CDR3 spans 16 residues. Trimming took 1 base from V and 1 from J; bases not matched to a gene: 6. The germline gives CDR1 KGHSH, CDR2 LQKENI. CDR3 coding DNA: TGTGCCAGCTCACCACTACCCGGACAGGAGAACACTGAAGCTTTCTTT. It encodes CASSPLPGQENTEAFF.

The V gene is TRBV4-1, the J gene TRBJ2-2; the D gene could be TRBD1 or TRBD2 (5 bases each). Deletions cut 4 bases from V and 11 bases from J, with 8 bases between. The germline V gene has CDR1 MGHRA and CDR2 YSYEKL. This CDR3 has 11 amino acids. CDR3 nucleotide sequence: TGCGCCAGCAGCCGAGGGGTTGAGCTGTTTTTT. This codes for CASSRGVELFF.

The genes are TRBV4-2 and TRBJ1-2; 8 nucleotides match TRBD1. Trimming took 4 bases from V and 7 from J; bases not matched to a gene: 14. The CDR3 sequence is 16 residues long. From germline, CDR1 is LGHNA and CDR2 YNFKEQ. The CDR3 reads CASSPLGGRGRGGYTF. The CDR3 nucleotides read TGTGCCAGCAGCCCTCTCGGAGGCAGGGGGCGGGGTGGCTACACCTTC.

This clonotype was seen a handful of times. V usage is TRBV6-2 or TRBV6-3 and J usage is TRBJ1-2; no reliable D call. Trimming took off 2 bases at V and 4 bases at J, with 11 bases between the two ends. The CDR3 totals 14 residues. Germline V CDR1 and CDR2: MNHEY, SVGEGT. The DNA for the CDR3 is TGTGCCAGCAGTTACCCTACGATGCGCTATGGCTACACCTTC. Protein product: CASSYPTMRYGYTF.

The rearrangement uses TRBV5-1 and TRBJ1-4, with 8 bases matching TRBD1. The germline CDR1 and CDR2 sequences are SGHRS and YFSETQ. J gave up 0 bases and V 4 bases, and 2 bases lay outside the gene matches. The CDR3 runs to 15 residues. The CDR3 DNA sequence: TGCGCCAGCAGCACACAGGGGGCAACTAATGAAAAACTGTTTTTT. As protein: CASSTQGATNEKLFF.

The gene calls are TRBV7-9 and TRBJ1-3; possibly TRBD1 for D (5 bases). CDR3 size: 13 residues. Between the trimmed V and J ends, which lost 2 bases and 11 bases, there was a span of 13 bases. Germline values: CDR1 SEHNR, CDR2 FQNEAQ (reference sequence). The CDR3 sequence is CASSLPGTSAIYF. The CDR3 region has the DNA TGTGCCAGCAGCTTACCCGGGACGTCCGCCATATATTTT.

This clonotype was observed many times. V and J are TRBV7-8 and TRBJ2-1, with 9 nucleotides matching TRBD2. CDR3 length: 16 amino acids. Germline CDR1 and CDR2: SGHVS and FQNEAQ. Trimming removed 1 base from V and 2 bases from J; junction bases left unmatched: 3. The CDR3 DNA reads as TGTGCCAGCAGCTTAGTTCGGACTAGCGCCTACAATGAGCAGTTCTTC. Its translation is CASSLVRTSAYNEQFF.

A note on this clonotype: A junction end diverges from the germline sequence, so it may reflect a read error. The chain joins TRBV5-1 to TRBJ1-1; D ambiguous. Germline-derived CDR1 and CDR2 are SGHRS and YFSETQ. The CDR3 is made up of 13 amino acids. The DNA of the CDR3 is TGCGCCAGCAGGTTGGAAGAGAACACTGAAGCTTTCTTT. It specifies CASRLEENTEAFF.

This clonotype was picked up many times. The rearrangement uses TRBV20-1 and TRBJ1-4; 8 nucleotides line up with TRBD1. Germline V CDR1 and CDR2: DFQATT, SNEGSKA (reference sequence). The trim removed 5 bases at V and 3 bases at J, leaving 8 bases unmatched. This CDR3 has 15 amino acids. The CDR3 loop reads CSAFQGARANEKLFF. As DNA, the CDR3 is TGCAGTGCTTTCCAGGGGGCCCGAGCTAATGAAAAACTGTTTTTT.

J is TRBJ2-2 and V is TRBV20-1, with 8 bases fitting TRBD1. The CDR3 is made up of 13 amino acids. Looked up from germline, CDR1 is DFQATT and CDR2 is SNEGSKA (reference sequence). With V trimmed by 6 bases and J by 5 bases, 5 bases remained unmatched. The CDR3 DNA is TGCAGTGCGAGCAGGGGGCGAACCGGGGAGCTGTTTTTT. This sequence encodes CSASRGRTGELFF.

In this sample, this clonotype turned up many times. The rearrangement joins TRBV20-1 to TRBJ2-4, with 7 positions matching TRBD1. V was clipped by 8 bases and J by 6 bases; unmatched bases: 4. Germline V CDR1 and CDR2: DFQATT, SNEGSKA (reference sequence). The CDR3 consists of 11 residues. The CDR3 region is CSTGTANIQYF. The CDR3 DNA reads TGCAGTACCGGGACAGCAAACATTCAGTACTTC.

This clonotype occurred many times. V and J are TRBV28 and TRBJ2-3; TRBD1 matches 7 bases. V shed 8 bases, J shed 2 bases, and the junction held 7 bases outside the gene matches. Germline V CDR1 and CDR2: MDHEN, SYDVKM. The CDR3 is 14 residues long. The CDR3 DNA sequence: TGTGCCAGCCGAAGACAGGGTCACACAGATACGCAGTATTTT. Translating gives CASRRQGHTDTQYF.

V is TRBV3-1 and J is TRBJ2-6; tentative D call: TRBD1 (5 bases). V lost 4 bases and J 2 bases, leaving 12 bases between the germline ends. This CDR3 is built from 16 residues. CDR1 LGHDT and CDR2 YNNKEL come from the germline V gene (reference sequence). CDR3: CASSPNRFAGANVLTF. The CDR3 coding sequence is TGTGCCAGCAGCCCAAACAGGTTCGCTGGGGCCAACGTCCTGACTTTC. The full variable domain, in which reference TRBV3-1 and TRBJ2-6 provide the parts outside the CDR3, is DTAVSQTPKYLVTQMGNDKSIKCEQNLGHDTMYWYKQDSKKFLKIMFSYNNKELIINETVPNRFSPKSPDKAHLNLHINSLELGDSAVYFCASSPNRFAGANVLTFGAGSRLTVL.